These 23 T cell receptor beta chains were sequenced from one sample in a study of molecular identifiers for immune sequencing clone quantification. TCRdb fed the PCR reads into MiXCR, producing one record per CDR3 protein. The repertoire consists of more than 300,000 distinct CDR3 sequences, with roughly 23% occurring once and the leading ten covering more than 0.8%. The sequenced sample consisted of naive CD8+ T cells from blood, with Jurkat cell RNA spiked in. Documented subset: FACS-sorted CD8+CD4-CCR7+CD45RA+ naive T cells. These receptor sequences come from a human donor in good health. Some libraries in this study had Jurkat cell RNA spiked in.

This clonotype was seen repeatedly, ten times or more. The V and J genes are TRBV29-1 and TRBJ2-7, with unresolved D. Deletions cut 3 bases from V and 0 bases from J, with 6 bases between. The length of the CDR3 is 12 residues. Germline V CDR1 and CDR2: SQVTM, ANQGSEA. The CDR3 region has the DNA TGCAGCGTTGAGGGCACCTCCTACGAGCAGTACTTC. Protein: CSVEGTSYEQYF.

Worth noting for this clonotype: This could be a read error, since a much larger clone is one nucleotide away. This chain connects TRBV28 to TRBJ2-7; 7 nucleotides align to TRBD1. The CDR3 consists of 17 residues. The V segment lost 4 bases and the J segment 4 bases; nucleotides outside the gene matches: 16. Per germline, CDR1 MDHEN and CDR2 SYDVKM. The CDR3 DNA reads as TGTGCCAGCAGTTCATTATACCTCAACAGGGGCGAGTACGAGCAGTACTTC. This sequence encodes CASSSLYLNRGEYEQYF.

V and J are TRBV24-1 and TRBJ2-2, with 12 bases matching TRBD2. CDR1 KGHDR and CDR2 SFDVKD come from the germline V gene. This CDR3 has 18 amino acids. Unmatched junction bases numbered 8, after V lost 3 bases and J lost 4 bases. CDR3 loop: CATSDRRTSGAFTGELFF. As DNA, the CDR3 is TGTGCCACCAGTGATCGAAGGACTAGCGGGGCTTTCACCGGGGAGCTGTTTTTT.

Comment on this clonotype: With a much larger clone just one base away, this may be a read error. The rearrangement joins TRBV9 to TRBJ2-3; TRBD2 aligns across 14 bases. The CDR3 covers 21 residues. J was trimmed by 2 bases and V by 0 bases; bases with no gene match: 14. CDR1 and CDR2 from the germline V gene are SGDLS and YYNGEE. CDR3 nucleotide sequence: TGTGCCAGCAGCGTAGAAGGGGAGACTAGCGGGGGGGCCTGGGTCACAGATACGCAGTATTTT. It yields the protein CASSVEGETSGGAWVTDTQYF.

In its sample, this clonotype was seen many times. This rearrangement joins TRBV4-3 to TRBJ1-1; D uncertain. The CDR3 has 13 residues. From germline, CDR1 is LGHNA and CDR2 YSLEER. V lost 5 bases, J lost 3 bases, and 10 bases lay in between. CDR3 in DNA: TGCGCCAGCAGCAAGACCCCTTACACTGAAGCTTTCTTT. It yields the protein CASSKTPYTEAFF.

This clonotype was detected ten times or more. The V gene is TRBV7-9, the J gene TRBJ2-2; 9 bases align to TRBD2. The germline gives CDR1 SEHNR, CDR2 FQNEAQ (reference sequence). J lost 6 bases, V lost 5 bases, and 7 bases had no gene match. The CDR3 extends over 15 amino acids. The CDR3 nucleotides read TGTGCCAGCAGCCTCAGCGGGGGGCCAGCCGGGGAGCTGTTTTTT. It is translated as CASSLSGGPAGELFF.

This clonotype was seen at least ten times. The gene calls are TRBV28 and TRBJ2-3; tentative D call: TRBD2 (5 bases). The V gene lost 1 base and the J gene lost 0 bases, with 11 bases spanning the gap. CDR1 and CDR2 (germline): MDHEN, SYDVKM. The CDR3 spans 16 residues. The CDR3 DNA reads as TGTGCCAGCAGTTTATATACGGGATCTAGCACAGATACGCAGTATTTT. It is translated as CASSLYTGSSTDTQYF.

The chain links TRBV9 to TRBJ2-3, with D tentatively TRBD1 (6 bases). This CDR3 is built from 16 residues. In germline, CDR1 is SGDLS, CDR2 YYNGEE. V lost 0 bases to trimming and J lost 2 bases, with 13 bases between them. The chain's CDR3 is CASSVEGQPITDTQYF. The CDR3 DNA follows: TGTGCCAGCAGCGTAGAAGGACAGCCGATCACAGATACGCAGTATTTT.

This clonotype came up many times. The gene calls are TRBV7-2 and TRBJ2-1, with 9 bases fitting TRBD1. Germline lookup yields CDR1 SGHTA and CDR2 FQGNSA. V shed 1 base and J 5 bases; nucleotides not matched to a gene: 6. The CDR3 contains 16 residues. The CDR3 reads CASSLVRTGADNEQFF. The CDR3 DNA sequence: TGTGCCAGCAGCTTAGTTCGGACAGGGGCCGACAATGAGCAGTTCTTC.

This clonotype was found a few times. The chain couples TRBV4-3 to TRBJ2-3, with 15 bases matching TRBD2. CDR1 is LGHNA, CDR2 YSLEER, per germline. The junction had 8 bases not matched to a gene; V was cut back by 0 bases and J by 4 bases. The CDR3 contains 19 residues. In DNA form, the CDR3 reads TGCGCCAGCAGCCAAGATGTGGGACTAGCGGGAGGATTGGCAGATACGCAGTATTTT. This gives the protein CASSQDVGLAGGLADTQYF.

This clonotype was seen at least ten times. The chain uses TRBV12-3 or TRBV12-4 and TRBJ2-7, with TRBD1 as a possible D gene (5 bases). This CDR3 is built from 12 residues. The V gene lost 2 bases and the J gene lost 7 bases, with 9 bases spanning the gap. The CDR3 nucleotides are TGTGCCAGCAGTTTATCAGGGCCTGAGCAGTACTTC. It translates to CASSLSGPEQYF.

The chain combines TRBV7-9 with TRBJ2-7, with a weak D call TRBD1 (5 bases). The ends were cut back, 11 bases at V and 1 base at J, with 15 bases in the middle. CDR1 is SEHNR and CDR2 is FQNEAQ in the germline V gene (reference sequence). The CDR3 extends over 13 amino acids. CDR3 amino acids: CACNLGDSYEQYF. CDR3 DNA sequence: TGTGCCTGCAACTTAGGGGATTCCTACGAGCAGTACTTC.

In its sample, this clonotype was seen many times. V gene TRBV13 combines with J gene TRBJ2-3; 9 nucleotides agree with TRBD2. Trimming cost V 5 bases and J 2 bases; bases outside gene matches: 8. This CDR3 contains 16 residues. Germline lookup yields CDR1 PRHDT and CDR2 FYEKMQ (reference sequence). In nucleotides, the CDR3 is TGTGCCAGCAGCGTTCAACTAGCGGGTAACACAGATACGCAGTATTTT. As protein: CASSVQLAGNTDTQYF.

This clonotype was detected ten times or more. This sequence joins TRBV6-5 and TRBJ2-3; D unclear. Germline V gives CDR1 MNHEY, CDR2 SVGAGI. The CDR3 has 13 amino acids. With 2 bases removed from V and 2 bases from J, the gap between germline ends came to 5 bases. The CDR3 is CASSYAITDTQYF. DNA of the CDR3: TGTGCCAGCAGTTACGCCATCACAGATACGCAGTATTTT.

As to this clonotype: This clone may be a read error of a much larger clone one base away. This chain uses TRBV20-1 with TRBJ2-1, with 7 nucleotides matching TRBD2. There are 15 residues in the CDR3. From germline, CDR1 is DFQATT and CDR2 SNEGSKA (reference sequence). The V and J ends lost 6 bases and 5 bases, in that order; junction bases with no gene match: 13. In DNA, the CDR3 is TGCAGTGCCGTTTCCCCCGGGACTACCGACAATGAGCAGTTCTTC. It specifies CSAVSPGTTDNEQFF.

Many counts were recorded for this clonotype. CDR3 residues: CASSLAGAGWGNEQFF. CDR3 nucleotide sequence: TGTGCCAGCAGCTTAGCTGGGGCGGGTTGGGGTAATGAGCAGTTCTTC. The V call is TRBV7-2, the J call TRBJ2-1; D is perhaps TRBD1 or TRBD2 (5 bases each). From germline, CDR1 is SGHTA and CDR2 FQGNSA. V lost 0 bases and J lost 7, with 16 bases in between. This CDR3 has 16 amino acids. The whole variable domain, filled in from reference TRBV7-2 and TRBJ2-1, reads GAGVSQSPSNKVTEKGKDVELRCDPISGHTALYWYRQSLGQGLEFLIYFQGNSAPDKSGLPSDRFSAERTGGSVSTLTIQRTQQEDSAVYLCASSLAGAGWGNEQFFGPGTRLTVL.

The rearrangement links TRBV7-8 to TRBJ1-5; no clear D gene. Trimming stripped 5 bases from V and 5 bases from J, with 16 bases between. Germline V gives CDR1 SGHVS, CDR2 FQNEAQ. This CDR3 is 15 amino acids long. This chain's CDR3 is CASSPLAQVDQPQHF. DNA of the CDR3: TGTGCCAGCAGCCCTTTAGCCCAGGTCGATCAGCCCCAGCATTTT.

This clonotype was counted at least ten times. The chain combines TRBV20-1 with TRBJ2-5; D might be TRBD2 (6 bases). From germline, CDR1 is DFQATT and CDR2 SNEGSKA (reference sequence). This CDR3 is 15 amino acids long. With 3 bases removed from V and 5 bases from J, the gap between germline ends came to 19 bases. CDR3 residues: CSARVPGTEGETQYF. The CDR3 DNA sequence: TGCAGTGCTAGGGTCCCCGGGACTGAGGGGGAGACCCAGTACTTC.

Details on this clonotype: A much larger clone sits a single nucleotide away, making a read error possible. The V gene is TRBV20-1, the J gene TRBJ2-7, with 7 nucleotides matching TRBD1. J gave up 6 bases and V 3 bases, and 8 bases lay outside the gene matches. Germline CDR1 reads DFQATT; CDR2 reads SNEGSKA (reference sequence). CDR3 length: 13 residues. The CDR3: CSARTGKNCEQYF. The CDR3 DNA sequence: TGCAGTGCTAGGACAGGGAAGAACTGCGAGCAGTACTTC.

This clonotype came up many times. The chain links TRBV19 to TRBJ2-3; no definite D call. The germline V gene encodes CDR1 LNHDA and CDR2 SQIVND (reference sequence). The CDR3 has 15 amino acids. The germline V and J ends were trimmed by 5 bases and 3 bases, with 15 bases remaining between them. The CDR3 loop is CASSLGQLRTDTQYF. For the CDR3, the DNA is TGTGCCAGTAGTCTCGGCCAGCTCCGGACAGATACGCAGTATTTT.

This clonotype was counted many times. The chain links TRBV12-3 or TRBV12-4 to TRBJ1-4, with D unresolved. V was pared by 4 bases and J by 7 bases, with 10 bases between. The length of the CDR3 is 13 residues. In DNA form, the CDR3 reads TGTGCCAGCAGTTCCCCCTGGGGTGAAAAACTGTTTTTT. It translates to CASSSPWGEKLFF.

Concerning this clonotype: A much larger clone differs from this one at a single base, so this may be a read error. The chain employs TRBV7-2 and TRBJ1-5, with D possibly matching TRBD1 (6 bases). The CDR3 is 14 residues long. Germline lookup yields CDR1 SGHTA and CDR2 FQGNSA. The DNA of the CDR3 is TGTGCCAGCAGTCCGGTGGGGGCAAATCAGTCCCAGCATTTT. Translated, it gives CASSPVGANQSQHF.

There are many counts of this clonotype. This chain joins TRBV5-6 and TRBJ1-1, with D unresolved. Germline CDR1 reads SGHDT; CDR2 reads YYEEEE. V was cut by 4 bases and J by 5 bases, with 24 bases left in between. The CDR3 extends over 17 amino acids. The CDR3 DNA sequence: TGTGCCAGCAGCGGGTTTAATCCGGGCGGTTTCTCTACTGAAGCTTTCTTT. Protein product: CASSGFNPGGFSTEAFF.